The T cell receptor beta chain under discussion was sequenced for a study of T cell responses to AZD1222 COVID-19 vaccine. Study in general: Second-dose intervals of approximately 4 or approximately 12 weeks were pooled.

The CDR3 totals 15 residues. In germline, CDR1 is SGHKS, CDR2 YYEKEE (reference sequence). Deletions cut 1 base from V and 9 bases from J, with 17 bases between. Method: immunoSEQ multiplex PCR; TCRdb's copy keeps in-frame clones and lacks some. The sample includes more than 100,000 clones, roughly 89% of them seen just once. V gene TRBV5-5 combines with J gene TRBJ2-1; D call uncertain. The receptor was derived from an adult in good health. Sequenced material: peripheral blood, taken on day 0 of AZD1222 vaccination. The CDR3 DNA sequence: TGTGCCAGCAGCTTGTCTTCTGGTAGTCGCCGTGAGCAGTTCTTC. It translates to CASSLSSGSRREQFF.